This TCR beta chain was recovered during a study of PD-1 blockade in classical Hodgkin lymphoma. Turning to the study itself: Every 2 weeks, patients had 3 mg/kg nivolumab intravenously. Points from the study as a whole: Reported baseline diversity: healthy donors highest, relapsed/refractory patients lowest. Diversity in CD4+ TCRs, unlike that measured in CD8+ TCRs, had risen significantly by C4D1.

Profiling relied on immunoSEQ multiplex PCR, and the TCRdb table lists in-frame clones only, not all of them. Of over 85,000 clones in the sample, 90% to 95% were seen once. The sample holds one count of this clone. The antigen remains undetermined. CDR1 is MNHEY, CDR2 SMNVEV, per germline (reference sequence). Trimming removed 3 bases from V and 6 bases from J, with 15 bases in between. The CDR3 length is 14 residues. Time point in this sample: cycle 4 day 1 (C4D1), after about 6 weeks of nivolumab. Every patient had relapsed following autologous stem cell transplantation, and cohorts differed in brentuximab vedotin exposure. When best responses were assessed, they were complete response, partial response or progressive disease.

The TCR originated in a human donor with classical Hodgkin lymphoma. The chain employs TRBV27 and TRBJ2-7; D is perhaps TRBD2 (6 bases). This material consisted of peripheral blood mononuclear cells (PBMCs), taken before the fourth cycle of nivolumab. CDR3 DNA sequence: TGTGCCAGCAGTTTTGGCGGGGCGGCGGGCGAGCAGTACTTC. Translating it yields CASSFGGAAGEQYF.